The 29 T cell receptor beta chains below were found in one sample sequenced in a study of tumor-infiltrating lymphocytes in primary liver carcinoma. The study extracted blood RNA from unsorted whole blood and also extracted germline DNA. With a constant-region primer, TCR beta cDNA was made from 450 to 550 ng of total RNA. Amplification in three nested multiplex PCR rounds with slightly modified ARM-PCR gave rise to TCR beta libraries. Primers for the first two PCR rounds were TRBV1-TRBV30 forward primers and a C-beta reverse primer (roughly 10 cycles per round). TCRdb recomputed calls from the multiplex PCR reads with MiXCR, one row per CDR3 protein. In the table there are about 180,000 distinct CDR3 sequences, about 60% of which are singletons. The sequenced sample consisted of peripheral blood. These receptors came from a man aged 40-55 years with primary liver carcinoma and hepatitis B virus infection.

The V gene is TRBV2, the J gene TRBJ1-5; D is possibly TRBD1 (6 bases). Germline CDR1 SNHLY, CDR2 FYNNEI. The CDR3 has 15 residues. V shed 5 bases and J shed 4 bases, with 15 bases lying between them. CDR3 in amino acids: CASSMAGGANQPQHF. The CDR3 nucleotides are TGTGCCAGCAGTATGGCGGGGGGGGCTAATCAGCCCCAGCATTTT.

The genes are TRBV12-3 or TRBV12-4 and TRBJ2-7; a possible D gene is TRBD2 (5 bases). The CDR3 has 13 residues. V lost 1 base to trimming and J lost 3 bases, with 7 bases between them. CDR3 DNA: TGTGCCAGCAGTTTAGGGGCGGGCTACGAGCAGTACTTC. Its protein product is CASSLGAGYEQYF.

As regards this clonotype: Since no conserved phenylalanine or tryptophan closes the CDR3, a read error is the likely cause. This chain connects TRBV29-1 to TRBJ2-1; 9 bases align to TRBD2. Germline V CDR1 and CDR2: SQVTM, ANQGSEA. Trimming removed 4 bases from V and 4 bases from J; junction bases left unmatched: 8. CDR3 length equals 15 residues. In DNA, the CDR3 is TGCAGCGTTGGATCACTGAGCGGGAGGTACAATGAGCAGTTCTAC. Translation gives CSVGSLSGRYNEQFY.

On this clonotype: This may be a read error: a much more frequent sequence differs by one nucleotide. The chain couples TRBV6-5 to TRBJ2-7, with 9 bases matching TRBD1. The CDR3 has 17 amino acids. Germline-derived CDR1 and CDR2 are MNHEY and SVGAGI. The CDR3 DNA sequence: TGTGCCAACAGTTACTCGTACGACAGGACAGGGGCATTCCCTCAGTACTTC. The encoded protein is CANSYSYDRTGAFPQYF.

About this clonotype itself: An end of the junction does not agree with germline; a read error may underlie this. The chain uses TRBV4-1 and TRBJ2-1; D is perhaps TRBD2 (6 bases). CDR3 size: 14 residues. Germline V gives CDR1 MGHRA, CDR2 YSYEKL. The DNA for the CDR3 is TGCGCCAACAGCCTAACTACGTGGGAGGATGAGCAGTTCTTC. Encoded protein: CANSLTTWEDEQFF.

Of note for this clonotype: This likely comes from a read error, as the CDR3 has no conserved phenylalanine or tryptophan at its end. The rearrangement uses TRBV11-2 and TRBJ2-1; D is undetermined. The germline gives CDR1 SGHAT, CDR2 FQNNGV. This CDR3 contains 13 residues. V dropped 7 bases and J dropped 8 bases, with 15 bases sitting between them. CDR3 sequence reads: CASKLFSVYEQFL. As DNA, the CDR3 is TGTGCCAGCAAGCTCTTTTCTGTATATGAGCAGTTCCTC.

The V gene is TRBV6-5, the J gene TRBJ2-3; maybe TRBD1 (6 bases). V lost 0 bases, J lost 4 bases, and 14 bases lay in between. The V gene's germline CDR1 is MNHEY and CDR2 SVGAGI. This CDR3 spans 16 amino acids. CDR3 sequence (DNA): TGTGCCAGCAGTTACTCACCCCCGGACAGTCCAGATACGCAGTATTTT. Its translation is CASSYSPPDSPDTQYF.

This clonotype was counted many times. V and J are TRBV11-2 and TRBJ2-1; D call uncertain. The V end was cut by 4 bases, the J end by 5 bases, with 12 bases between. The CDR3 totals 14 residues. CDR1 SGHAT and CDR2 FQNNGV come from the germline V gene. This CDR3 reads CASSSLGRNNEQFF. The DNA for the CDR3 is TGTGCCAGCAGCTCCCTTGGACGAAACAATGAGCAGTTCTTC. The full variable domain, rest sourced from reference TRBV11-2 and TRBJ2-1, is EAGVAQSPRYKIIEKRQSVAFWCNPISGHATLYWYQQILGQGPKLLIQFQNNGVVDDSQLPKDRFSAERLKGVDSTLKIQPAKLEDSAVYLCASSSLGRNNEQFFGPGTRLTVL.

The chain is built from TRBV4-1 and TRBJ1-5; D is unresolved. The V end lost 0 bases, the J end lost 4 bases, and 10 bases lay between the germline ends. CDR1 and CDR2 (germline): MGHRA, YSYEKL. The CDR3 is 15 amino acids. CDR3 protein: CASSQDGQTNQPQHF. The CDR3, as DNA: TGCGCCAGCAGCCAAGATGGGCAGACTAATCAGCCCCAGCATTTT.

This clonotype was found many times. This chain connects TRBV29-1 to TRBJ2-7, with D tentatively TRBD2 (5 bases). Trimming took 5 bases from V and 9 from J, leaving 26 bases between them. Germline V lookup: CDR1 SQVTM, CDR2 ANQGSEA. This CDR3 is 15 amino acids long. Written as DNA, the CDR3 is TGCAGCGTTTACTTGGGCGGATCCGCGGAGGTGGTGCAGTACTTC. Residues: CSVYLGGSAEVVQYF.

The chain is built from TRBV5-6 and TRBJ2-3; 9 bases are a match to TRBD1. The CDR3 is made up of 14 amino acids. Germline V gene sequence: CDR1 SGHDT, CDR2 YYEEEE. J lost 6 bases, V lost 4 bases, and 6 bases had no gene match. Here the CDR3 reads CASSKGQGGDTQYF. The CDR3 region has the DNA TGTGCCAGCAGCAAGGGACAGGGTGGCGATACGCAGTATTTT.

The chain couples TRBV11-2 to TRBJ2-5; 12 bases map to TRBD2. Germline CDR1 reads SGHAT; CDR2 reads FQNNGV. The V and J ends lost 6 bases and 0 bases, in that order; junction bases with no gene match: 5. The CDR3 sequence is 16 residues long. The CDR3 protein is CASSVRLAGDQETQYF. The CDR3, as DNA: TGTGCCAGCAGTGTGAGACTAGCGGGAGACCAAGAGACCCAGTACTTC.

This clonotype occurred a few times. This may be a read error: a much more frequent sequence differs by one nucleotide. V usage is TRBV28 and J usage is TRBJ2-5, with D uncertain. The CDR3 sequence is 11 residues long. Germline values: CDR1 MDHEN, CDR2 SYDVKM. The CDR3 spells CASSLQGTQYF. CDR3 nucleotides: TGTGCCAGCAGCTTGCAAGGGACCCAGTACTTC.

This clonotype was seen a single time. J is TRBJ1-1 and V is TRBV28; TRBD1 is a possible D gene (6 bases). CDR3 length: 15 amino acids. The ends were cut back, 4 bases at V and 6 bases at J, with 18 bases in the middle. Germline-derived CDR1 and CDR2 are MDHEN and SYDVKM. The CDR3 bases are TGTGCCAGCAGTTCTCACTACAGGGCCGTGGCTGAAGCTTTCTTT. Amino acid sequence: CASSSHYRAVAEAFF.

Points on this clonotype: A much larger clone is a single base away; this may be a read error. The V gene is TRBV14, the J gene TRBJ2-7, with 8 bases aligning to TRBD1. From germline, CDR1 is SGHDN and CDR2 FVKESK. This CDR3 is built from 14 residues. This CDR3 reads CANSRQGLNYEQYF. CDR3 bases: TGTGCCAACAGCCGACAGGGGCTAAACTACGAGCAGTACTTC. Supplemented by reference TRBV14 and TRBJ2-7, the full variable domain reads EAGVTQFPSHSVIEKGQTVTLRCDPISGHDNLYWYRRVMGKEIKFLLHFVKESKQDESGMPNNRFLAERTGGTYSTLKVQPAELEDSGVYFCANSRQGLNYEQYFGPGTRLTVT.

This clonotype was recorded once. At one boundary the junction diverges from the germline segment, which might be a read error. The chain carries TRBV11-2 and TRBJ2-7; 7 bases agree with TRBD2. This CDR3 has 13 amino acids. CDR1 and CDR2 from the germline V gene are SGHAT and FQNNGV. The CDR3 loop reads CASSLAAGAELHF. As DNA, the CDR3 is TGTGCCAGCAGCTTAGCGGCGGGAGCCGAGCTGCACTTC.

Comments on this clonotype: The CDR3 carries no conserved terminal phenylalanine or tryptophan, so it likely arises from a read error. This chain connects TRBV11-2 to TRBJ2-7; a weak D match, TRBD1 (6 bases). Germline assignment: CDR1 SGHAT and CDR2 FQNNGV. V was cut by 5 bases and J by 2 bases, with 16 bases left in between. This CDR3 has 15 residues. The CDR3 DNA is TGTGCCAGCAGCCCCGGACAGCAATACACCTACGAGCAGTACCTC. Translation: CASSPGQQYTYEQYL.

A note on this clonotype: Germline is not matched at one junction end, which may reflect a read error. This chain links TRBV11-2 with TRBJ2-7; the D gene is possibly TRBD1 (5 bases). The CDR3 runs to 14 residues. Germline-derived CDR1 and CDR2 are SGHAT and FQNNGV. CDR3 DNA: TGTGCCTGCAGCCCCCTACAACAGGTCTACGAGCAGTACTTC. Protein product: CACSPLQQVYEQYF.

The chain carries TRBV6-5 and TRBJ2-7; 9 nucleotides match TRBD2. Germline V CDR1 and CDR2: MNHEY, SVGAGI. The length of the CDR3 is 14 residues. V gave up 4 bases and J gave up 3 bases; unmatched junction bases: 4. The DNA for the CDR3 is TGTGCCAGCAGTTTAGCGGGAGACCTCTACGAGCAGTACTTC. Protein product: CASSLAGDLYEQYF.

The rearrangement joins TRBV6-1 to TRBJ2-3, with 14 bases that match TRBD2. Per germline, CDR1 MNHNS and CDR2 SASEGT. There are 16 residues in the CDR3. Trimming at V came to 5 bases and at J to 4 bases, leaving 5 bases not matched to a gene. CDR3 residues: CASSRLAGGGADTQYF. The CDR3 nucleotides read TGTGCCAGCAGTAGACTAGCGGGAGGGGGAGCAGATACGCAGTATTTT.

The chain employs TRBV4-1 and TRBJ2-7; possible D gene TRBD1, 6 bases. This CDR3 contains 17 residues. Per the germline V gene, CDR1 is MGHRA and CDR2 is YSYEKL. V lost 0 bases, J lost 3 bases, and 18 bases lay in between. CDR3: CASSQEAPGQGFYEQYF. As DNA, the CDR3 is TGCGCCAGCAGCCAAGAAGCGCCGGGACAAGGATTCTACGAGCAGTACTTC.

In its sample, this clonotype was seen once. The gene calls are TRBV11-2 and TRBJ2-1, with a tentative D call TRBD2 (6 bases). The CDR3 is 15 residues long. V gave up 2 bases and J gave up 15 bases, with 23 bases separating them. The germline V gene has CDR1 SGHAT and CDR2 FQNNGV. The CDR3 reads CASSLTGGGGRSRFF. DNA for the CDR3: TGTGCCAGCAGCTTAACCGGGGGTGGTGGGCGGAGTCGGTTCTTC.

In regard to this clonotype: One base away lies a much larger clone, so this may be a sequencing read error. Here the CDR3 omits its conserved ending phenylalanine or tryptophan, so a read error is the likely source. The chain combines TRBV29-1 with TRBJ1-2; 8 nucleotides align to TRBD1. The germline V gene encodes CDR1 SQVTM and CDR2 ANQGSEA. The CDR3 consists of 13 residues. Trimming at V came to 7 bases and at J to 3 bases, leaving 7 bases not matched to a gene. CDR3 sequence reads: CSARRGPDYGYTL. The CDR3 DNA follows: TGCAGCGCCCGCAGGGGGCCAGACTATGGCTACACCTTA.

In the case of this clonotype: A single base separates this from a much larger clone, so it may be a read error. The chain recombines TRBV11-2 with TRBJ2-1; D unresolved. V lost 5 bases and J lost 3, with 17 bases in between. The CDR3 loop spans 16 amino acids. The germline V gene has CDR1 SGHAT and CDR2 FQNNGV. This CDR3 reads CASSLRRPPNYNEQFF. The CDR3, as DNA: TGTGCCAGCAGCCTCAGACGGCCTCCTAACTACAATGAGCAGTTCTTC.

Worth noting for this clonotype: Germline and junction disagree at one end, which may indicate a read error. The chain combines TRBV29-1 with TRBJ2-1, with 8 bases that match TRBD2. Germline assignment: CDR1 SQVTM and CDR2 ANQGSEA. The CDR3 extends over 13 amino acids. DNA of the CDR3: TGCAGCGTGAGCGGGGGCTCAGGGTATGAGAAGTTCTTC. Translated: CSVSGGSGYEKFF.

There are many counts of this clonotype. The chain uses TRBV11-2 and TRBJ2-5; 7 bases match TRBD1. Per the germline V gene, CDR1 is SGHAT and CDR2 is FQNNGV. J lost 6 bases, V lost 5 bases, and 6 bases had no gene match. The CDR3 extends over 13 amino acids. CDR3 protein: CASSGQVPQTQYF. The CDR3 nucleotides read TGTGCCAGCAGCGGACAGGTCCCCCAGACCCAGTACTTC.

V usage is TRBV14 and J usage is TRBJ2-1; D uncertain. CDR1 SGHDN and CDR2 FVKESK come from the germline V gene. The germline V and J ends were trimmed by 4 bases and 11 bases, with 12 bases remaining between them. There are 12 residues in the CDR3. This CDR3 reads CASSPYRNKQFF. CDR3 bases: TGTGCCAGCAGCCCTTACCGGAATAAGCAGTTCTTC.

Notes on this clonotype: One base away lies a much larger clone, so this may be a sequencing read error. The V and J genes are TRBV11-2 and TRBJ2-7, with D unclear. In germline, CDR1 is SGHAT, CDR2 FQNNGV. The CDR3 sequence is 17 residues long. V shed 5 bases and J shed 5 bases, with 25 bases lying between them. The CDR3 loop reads CASSNHFGPSERNEQYF. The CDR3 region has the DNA TGTGCCAGCAGCAACCACTTCGGGCCGTCCGAGAGGAACGAGCAGTACTTC. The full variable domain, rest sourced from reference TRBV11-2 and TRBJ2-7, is EAGVAQSPRYKIIEKRQSVAFWCNPISGHATLYWYQQILGQGPKLLIQFQNNGVVDDSQLPKDRFSAERLKGVDSTLKIQPAKLEDSAVYLCASSNHFGPSERNEQYFGPGTRLTVT.

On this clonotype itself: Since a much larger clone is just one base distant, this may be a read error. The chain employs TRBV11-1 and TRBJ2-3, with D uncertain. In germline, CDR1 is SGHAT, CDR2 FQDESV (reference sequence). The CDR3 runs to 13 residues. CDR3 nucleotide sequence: TGTGCCAACAGCTCCAACCCCCCAGATACGCAGTATTTT. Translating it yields CANSSNPPDTQYF.